This is a list of T cell receptor beta chains from one sample in a study of blood T cell repertoires in COVID-19. Assay used: immunoSEQ multiplex PCR; TCRdb lists only in-frame clones, some missing. The table has 200,000 to 250,000 clones, about 80% seen once; the top ten hold approximately 1.2%. Material: PBMCs or T cells enriched from blood (not recorded which). These TCRs come from a woman between 40 and 55 years old with acute COVID-19. Both conserved end residues are part of each CDR3.

CDR3aa | v_gene
CASSDREGEQYF | TRBV18
CASRDPGQGTYGYTF | TRBV2
CASSLQGRANTEAFF | TRBV5-4
CASSPSAEGFYGYTF | TRBV11-2
CASKPSGTEAFF | TRBV2
CASRLGGPYHYGYTF | TRBV28
CASSQDRAGASGNEQFF | TRBV4-3
CSVDRSGTDTQYF | TRBV29-1
CASSSGTYSNQPQHF | TRBV28
CAWSVLPRPGANVLTF | TRBV30
CASSRGGGGEKLFF | TRBV7-9
CASSLTLAGGTDTQYF | TRBV11-2
CASSPRSGGYTF | TRBV7-2
CASSLVSGGGGDTQYF | TRBV7-2
CASTAPGRPLNEQFF | TRBV27
CASSQGRQGATDTQYF | TRBV3-1/TRBV3-2
CASSKQGGVTEAFF | TRBV21-1
CASTPLRQGGFF | TRBV6-5
CASSPGTGTYEQYF | TRBV7-3
CASSLRYRGPTNEKLFF | TRBV7-2
CASSLSIGLASYEQYF | TRBV27
CASSQGGQPYEQYF | TRBV3-1/TRBV3-2